What follows is one T cell receptor (beta chain) and its context. Its antigen is not known. This sample is part of a study of shared clonotypes between healthy human individuals. At the level of the study: Plates per donor: three CD4 naive, three CD4 memory, two CD8 naive, one CD8 memory. General study findings and limits: About 5% of naive CD4 clonotypes were shared across a handful of donors. Memory subsets generally showed lower estimated richness than naive subsets.

Germline V gene data show CDR1 as SGHVS and CDR2 as FNYEAQ. This CDR3 comprises 18 residues. V was clipped by 3 bases and J by 0 bases; unmatched bases: 12. Naive CD8 cells lacked CD45RO, underwent positive selection for CCR7 and left out terminally differentiated effector memory CD45RA+ cells. Only Caucasian adults living in Nashville, Tennessee served as donors. Clones were read by immunoSEQ multiplex PCR, and TCRdb kept only the in-frame ones, dropping some. The table has millions of clones, approximately 94% seen once. This TCR derives from a man aged 18-30 years in good health. The V gene is TRBV7-6, the J gene TRBJ2-3; TRBD2 agrees at 7 bases. Sample: naive CD8+ T cells sorted from blood. The CDR3: CASSFPRGSGASTDTQYF. The CDR3, as DNA: TGTGCCAGCAGCTTCCCCCGGGGGAGCGGGGCTAGCACAGATACGCAGTATTTT.